This TCR beta chain was documented in a study of blood T cell repertoires in COVID-19. In the study overall: Spain, Italy and the United States supplied samples that represented acute and convalescent COVID-19.

Authors' data handling: By means of reference gene primer amplification, nucleated cell counts were estimated. Profiled with immunoSEQ multiplex PCR; TCRdb holds only in-frame clones, not every one. The V and J calls and clone size are taken from that table; D and trimming were inferred from the DNA. The sample records about 210,000 clones, about nine tenths being singletons. This CDR3 has 15 residues. V was shortened by 5 bases and J by 0 bases, with 13 bases between the two germline ends. Germline V gives CDR1 SGHTA, CDR2 FQGNSA. This sequence joins TRBV7-2 and TRBJ1-2; possible D gene TRBD1, 5 bases. The sequenced sample was peripheral blood. The TCR originated in a man aged 35 to 55 with acute or convalescent COVID-19. CDR3 in amino acids: CASSPRQRTNYGYTF. CDR3 sequence (DNA): TGTGCCAGCAGCCCCAGACAGCGTACTAACTATGGCTACACCTTC.